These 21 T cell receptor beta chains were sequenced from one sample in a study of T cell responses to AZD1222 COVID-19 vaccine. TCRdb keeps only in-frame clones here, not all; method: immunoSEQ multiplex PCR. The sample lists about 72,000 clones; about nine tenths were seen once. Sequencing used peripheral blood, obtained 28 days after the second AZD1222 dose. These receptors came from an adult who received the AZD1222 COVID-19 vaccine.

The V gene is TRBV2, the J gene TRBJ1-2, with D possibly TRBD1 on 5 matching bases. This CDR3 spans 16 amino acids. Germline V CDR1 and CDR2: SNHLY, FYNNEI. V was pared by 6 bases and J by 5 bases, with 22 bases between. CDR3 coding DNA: TGTGCCAGCAGGACCGACGGGACCTTTTCTCGGTATGGCTACACCTTC. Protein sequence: CASRTDGTFSRYGYTF.

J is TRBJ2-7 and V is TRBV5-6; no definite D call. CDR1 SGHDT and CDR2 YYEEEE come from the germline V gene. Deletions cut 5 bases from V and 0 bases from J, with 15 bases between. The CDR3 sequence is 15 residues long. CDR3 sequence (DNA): TGTGCCAGCAGGGTCCGGTCCGCCAGCTCCTACGAGCAGTACTTC. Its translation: CASRVRSASSYEQYF.

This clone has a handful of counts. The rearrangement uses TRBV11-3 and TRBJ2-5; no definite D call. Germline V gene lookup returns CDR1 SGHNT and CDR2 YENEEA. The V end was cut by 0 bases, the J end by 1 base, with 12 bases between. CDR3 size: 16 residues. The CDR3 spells CASSLDQATLQETQYF. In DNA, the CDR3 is TGTGCCAGCAGCTTAGATCAGGCTACCCTCCAAGAGACCCAGTACTTC.

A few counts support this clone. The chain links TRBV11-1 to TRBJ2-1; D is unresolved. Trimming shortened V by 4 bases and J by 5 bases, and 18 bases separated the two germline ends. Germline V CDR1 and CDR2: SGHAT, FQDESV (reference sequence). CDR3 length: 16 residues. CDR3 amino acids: CASSSLLDAGHNEQFF. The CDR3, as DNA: TGTGCCAGCAGCTCCTTGCTGGACGCAGGTCACAATGAGCAGTTCTTC.

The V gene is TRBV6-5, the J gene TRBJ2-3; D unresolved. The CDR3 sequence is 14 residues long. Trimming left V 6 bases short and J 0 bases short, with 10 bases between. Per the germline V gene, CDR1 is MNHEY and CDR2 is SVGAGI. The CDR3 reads CASSPSRSTDTQYF. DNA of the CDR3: TGTGCCAGCAGCCCGTCCCGCAGCACAGATACGCAGTATTTT.

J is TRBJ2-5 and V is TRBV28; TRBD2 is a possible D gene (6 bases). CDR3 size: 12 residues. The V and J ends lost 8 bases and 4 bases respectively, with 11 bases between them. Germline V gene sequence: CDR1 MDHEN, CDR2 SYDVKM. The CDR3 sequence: CASGGGIETQYF. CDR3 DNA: TGTGCCAGCGGTGGCGGGATAGAGACCCAGTACTTC.

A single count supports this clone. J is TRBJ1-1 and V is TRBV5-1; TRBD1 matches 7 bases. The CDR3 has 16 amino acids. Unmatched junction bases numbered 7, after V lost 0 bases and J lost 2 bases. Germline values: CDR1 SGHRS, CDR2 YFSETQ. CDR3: CASSLEGDSFNTEAFF. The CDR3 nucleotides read TGCGCCAGCAGCTTGGAGGGGGACAGCTTTAACACTGAAGCTTTCTTT.

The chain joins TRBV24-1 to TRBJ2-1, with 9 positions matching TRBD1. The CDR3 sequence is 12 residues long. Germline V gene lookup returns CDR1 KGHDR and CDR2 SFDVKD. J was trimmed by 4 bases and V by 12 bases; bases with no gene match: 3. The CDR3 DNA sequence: TGTGCCTCGGGACAGGGTTACAATGAGCAGTTCTTC. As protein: CASGQGYNEQFF.

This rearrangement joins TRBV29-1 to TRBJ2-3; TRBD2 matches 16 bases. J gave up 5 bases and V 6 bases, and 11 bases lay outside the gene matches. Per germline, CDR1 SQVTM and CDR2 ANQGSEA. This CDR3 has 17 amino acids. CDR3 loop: CSVGGTSGRAVGDTQYF. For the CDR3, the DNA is TGCAGCGTAGGCGGGACTAGCGGGAGGGCGGTAGGAGATACGCAGTATTTT.

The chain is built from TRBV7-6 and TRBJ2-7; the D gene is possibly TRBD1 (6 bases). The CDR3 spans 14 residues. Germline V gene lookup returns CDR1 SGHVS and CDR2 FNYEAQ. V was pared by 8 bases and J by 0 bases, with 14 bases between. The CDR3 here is CASAKSDSSYEQYF. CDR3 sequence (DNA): TGTGCCAGCGCGAAATCGGACAGCTCCTACGAGCAGTACTTC.

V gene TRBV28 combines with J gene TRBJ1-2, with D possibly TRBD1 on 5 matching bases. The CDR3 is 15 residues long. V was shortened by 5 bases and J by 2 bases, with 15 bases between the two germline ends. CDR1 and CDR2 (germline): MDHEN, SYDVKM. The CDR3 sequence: CASSVQVNLNYGYTF. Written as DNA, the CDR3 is TGTGCCAGCAGTGTACAGGTGAACCTCAACTATGGCTACACCTTC.

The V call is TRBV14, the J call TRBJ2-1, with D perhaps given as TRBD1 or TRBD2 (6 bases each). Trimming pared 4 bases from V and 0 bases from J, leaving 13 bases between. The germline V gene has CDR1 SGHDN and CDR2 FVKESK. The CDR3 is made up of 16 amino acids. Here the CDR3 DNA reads TGTGCCAGCAGCCCCTCGGGGGCCCTCTCCTACAATGAGCAGTTCTTC. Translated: CASSPSGALSYNEQFF.

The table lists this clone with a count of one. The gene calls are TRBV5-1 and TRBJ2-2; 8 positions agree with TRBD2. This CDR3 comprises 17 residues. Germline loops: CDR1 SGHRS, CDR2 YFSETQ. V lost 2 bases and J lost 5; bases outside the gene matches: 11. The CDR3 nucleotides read TGCGCCAGCAGCTTTCGACAAAGCGGGAGTGGGACCGGGGAGCTGTTTTTT. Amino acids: CASSFRQSGSGTGELFF.

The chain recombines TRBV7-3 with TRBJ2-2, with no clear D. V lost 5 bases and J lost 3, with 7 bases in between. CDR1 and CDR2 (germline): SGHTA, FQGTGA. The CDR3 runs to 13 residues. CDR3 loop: CASSPVHTGELFF. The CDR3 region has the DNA TGTGCCAGCAGCCCAGTACACACCGGGGAGCTGTTTTTT.

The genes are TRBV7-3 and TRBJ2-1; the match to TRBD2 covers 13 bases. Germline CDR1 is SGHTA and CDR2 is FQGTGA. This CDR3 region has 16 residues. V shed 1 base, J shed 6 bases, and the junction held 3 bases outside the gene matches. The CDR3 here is CASSLMGLAGRNEQFF. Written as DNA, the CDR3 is TGTGCCAGCAGCTTAATGGGACTAGCGGGACGCAATGAGCAGTTCTTC.

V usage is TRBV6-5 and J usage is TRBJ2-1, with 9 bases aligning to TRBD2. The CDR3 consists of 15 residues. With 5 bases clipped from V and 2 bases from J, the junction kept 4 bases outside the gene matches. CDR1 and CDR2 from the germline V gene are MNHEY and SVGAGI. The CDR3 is CASSLREGPYNEQFF. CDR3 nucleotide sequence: TGTGCCAGCAGTCTGCGGGAGGGCCCCTACAATGAGCAGTTCTTC.

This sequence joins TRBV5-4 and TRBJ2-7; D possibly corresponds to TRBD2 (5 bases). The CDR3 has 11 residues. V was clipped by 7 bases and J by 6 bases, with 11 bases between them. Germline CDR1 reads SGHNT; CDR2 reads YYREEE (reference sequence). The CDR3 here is CASGRPGEQYF. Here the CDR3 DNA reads TGTGCCAGCGGGAGACCCGGCGAGCAGTACTTC.

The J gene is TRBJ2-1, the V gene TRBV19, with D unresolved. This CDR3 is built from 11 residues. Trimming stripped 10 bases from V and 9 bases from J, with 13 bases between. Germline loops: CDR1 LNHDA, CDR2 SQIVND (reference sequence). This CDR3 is CATKQFSEQFF. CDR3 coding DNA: TGTGCCACTAAACAGTTCAGTGAGCAGTTCTTC.

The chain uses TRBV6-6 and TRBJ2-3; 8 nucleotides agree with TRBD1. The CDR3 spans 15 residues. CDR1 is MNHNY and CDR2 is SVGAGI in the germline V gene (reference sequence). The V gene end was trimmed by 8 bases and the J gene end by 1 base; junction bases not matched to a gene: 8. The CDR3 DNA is TGTGCCAGCGTGTACGGACAGGGACGCACAGATACGCAGTATTTT. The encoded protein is CASVYGQGRTDTQYF.

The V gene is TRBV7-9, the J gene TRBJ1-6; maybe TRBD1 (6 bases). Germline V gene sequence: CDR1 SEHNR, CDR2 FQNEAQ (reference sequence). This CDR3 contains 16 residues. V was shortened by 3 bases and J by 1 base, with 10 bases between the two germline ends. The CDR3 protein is CASSLGQGSYNSPLHF. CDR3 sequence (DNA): TGTGCCAGCAGCTTGGGCCAGGGGTCCTATAATTCACCCCTCCACTTT.

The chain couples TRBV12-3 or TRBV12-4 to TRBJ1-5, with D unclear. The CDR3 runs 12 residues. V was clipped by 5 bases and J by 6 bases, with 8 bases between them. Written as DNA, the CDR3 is TGTGCCAGCAGTAGGCAAGTTCAGCCCCAGCATTTT. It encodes CASSRQVQPQHF.